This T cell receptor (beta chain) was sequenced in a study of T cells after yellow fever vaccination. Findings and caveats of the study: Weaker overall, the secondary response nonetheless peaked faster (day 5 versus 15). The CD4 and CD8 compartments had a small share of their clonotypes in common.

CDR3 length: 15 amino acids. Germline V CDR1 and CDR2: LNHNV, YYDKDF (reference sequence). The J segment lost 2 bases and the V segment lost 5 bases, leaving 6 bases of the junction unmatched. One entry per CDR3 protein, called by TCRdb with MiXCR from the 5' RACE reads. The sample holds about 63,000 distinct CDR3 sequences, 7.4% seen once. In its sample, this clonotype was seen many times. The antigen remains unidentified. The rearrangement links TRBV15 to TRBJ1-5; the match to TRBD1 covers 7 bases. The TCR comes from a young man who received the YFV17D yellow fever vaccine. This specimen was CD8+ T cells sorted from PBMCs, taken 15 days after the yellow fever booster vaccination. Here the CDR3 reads CATSGYRGGNQPQHF. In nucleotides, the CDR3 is TGTGCCACCAGCGGATACAGGGGTGGCAATCAGCCCCAGCATTTT.